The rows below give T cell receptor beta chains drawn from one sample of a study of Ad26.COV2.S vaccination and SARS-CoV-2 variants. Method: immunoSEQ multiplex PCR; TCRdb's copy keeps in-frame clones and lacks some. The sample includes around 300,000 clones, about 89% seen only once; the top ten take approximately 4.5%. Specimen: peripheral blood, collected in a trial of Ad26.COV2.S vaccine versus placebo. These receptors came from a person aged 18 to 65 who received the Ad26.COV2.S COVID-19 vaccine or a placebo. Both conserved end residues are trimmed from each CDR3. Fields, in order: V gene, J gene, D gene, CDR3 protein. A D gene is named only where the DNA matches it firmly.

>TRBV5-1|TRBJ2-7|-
ASSLEPGGKSYEQY
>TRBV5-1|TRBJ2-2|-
ASSLAWSLAVGPGELF
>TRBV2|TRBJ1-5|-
ASSRNRDINQPQH
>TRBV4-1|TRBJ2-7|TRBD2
ASSKLAGDIHEQY
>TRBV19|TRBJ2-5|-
ASSMLGQYQETQY
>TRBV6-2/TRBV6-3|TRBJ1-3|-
ASSKTGPGGFGNTIY
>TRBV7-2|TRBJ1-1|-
ASSHPTGKEAF
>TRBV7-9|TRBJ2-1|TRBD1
ASSRTGVSYNEQF
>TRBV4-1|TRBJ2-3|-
ASSQGHISTDTQY
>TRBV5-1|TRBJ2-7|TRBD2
ASSLASGDLYEQY
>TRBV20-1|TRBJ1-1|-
SAKGHTEAF
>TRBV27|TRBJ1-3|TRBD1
ASSKTGGYSGNTIY
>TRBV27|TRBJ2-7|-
ASSPTESSYEQY
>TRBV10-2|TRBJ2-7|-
ASSEWGPGTSYEQY
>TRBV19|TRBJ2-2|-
ASSSTGPGELF
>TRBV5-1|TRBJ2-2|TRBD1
ASSLQGARDTGELF
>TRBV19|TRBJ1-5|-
ASSTHSGSNQPQH
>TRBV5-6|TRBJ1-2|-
ASSLEGFSLNYGYT